These 16 T cell receptor beta chains were all obtained from the same sample, sequenced in a study of metastatic and nonmetastatic thyroid tumors. Nobody among the patients had been given any treatment before thyroid surgery. TCRdb reanalyzed the PCR reads via MiXCR. The sample includes tens of thousands of clones, roughly a quarter of them seen just once. The sequenced material came from blood. The receptors originated from a male donor with papillary thyroid cancer or a benign thyroid nodule (not recorded which). Some clones in this sample may be carry-over from other donors' samples.

The chain recombines TRBV9 with TRBJ2-1; D gene ambiguous. Germline V CDR1 and CDR2: SGDLS, YYNGEE. The CDR3 is 15 amino acids. V was clipped by 0 bases and J by 5 bases, with 12 bases between them. The CDR3 loop is CASSVVPVGDNEQFF. CDR3 DNA sequence: TGTGCCAGCAGCGTAGTTCCAGTTGGGGACAATGAGCAGTTCTTC.

This clone was observed at least ten times. The chain joins TRBV5-6 to TRBJ1-2; TRBD1 matches at 9 bases. The junction had 5 bases not matched to a gene; V was cut back by 3 bases and J by 8 bases. This CDR3 spans 13 amino acids. In germline, CDR1 is SGHDT, CDR2 YYEEEE. The CDR3 coding sequence is TGTGCCAGCAGCTGGGGACAGGGAAGCGGCTACACCTTC. Its translation is CASSWGQGSGYTF.

This clone showed up just once. The chain's CDR3 is CASTWTGYYEQYF. The CDR3 DNA sequence: TGTGCCAGCACCTGGACAGGCTATTACGAGCAGTACTTC. This chain joins TRBV7-2 and TRBJ2-7, with 7 bases aligning to TRBD1. V lost 7 bases and J lost 4; bases outside the gene matches: 7. In germline, CDR1 is SGHTA, CDR2 FQGNSA. The CDR3 runs to 13 residues. Full variable domain (rest looked up from reference TRBV7-2 and TRBJ2-7): GAGVSQSPSNKVTEKGKDVELRCDPISGHTALYWYRQSLGQGLEFLIYFQGNSAPDKSGLPSDRFSAERTGGSVSTLTIQRTQQEDSAVYLCASTWTGYYEQYFGPGTRLTVT.

By share, this clone ranks as medium-sized. V usage is TRBV20-1 and J usage is TRBJ2-7; a weak D match, TRBD2 (6 bases). Trimming took off 6 bases at V and 5 bases at J, with 23 bases between the two ends. Germline V gives CDR1 DFQATT, CDR2 SNEGSKA (reference sequence). The CDR3 is 15 amino acids. The CDR3: CSAPDTGGRTHEQYF. CDR3 bases: TGCAGTGCGCCCGACACCGGAGGGAGGACCCACGAGCAGTACTTC.

This clone showed up many times. The J gene is TRBJ2-5, the V gene TRBV15; TRBD1 might be the D (7 bases). The V end lost 0 bases, the J end lost 5 bases, and 22 bases lay between the germline ends. The CDR3 extends over 18 amino acids. Germline lookup yields CDR1 LNHNV and CDR2 YYDKDF (reference sequence). CDR3 nucleotides: TGTGCCACCAGCAGAGAACCACCCCAGGAGGGGGCAACGGAGACCCAGTACTTC. Protein: CATSREPPQEGATETQYF.

This clone was observed at least ten times. The V gene is TRBV12-3 or TRBV12-4, the J gene TRBJ1-1; TRBD1 aligns across 10 bases. With V trimmed by 7 bases and J by 5 bases, 7 bases remained unmatched. The CDR3 spans 14 residues. For the CDR3, the DNA is TGTGCCAGCACCCCGGACAGGGGGAGTACTGAAGCTTTCTTT. It is translated as CASTPDRGSTEAFF.

For this clone: Lacking the conserved final phenylalanine or tryptophan, this CDR3 likely reflects a read error. The genes are TRBV12-3 or TRBV12-4 and TRBJ2-3; D perhaps matches TRBD2 (5 bases). The V gene lost 5 bases and the J gene lost 3 bases, with 12 bases spanning the gap. The CDR3 totals 14 residues. The CDR3 DNA reads as TGTGCCAGCAGTCCCCGGACTGGAACAGATACGCAGTATATA. Amino acids: CASSPRTGTDTQYI.

The V and J genes are TRBV7-2 and TRBJ2-1; D is possibly TRBD1 (5 bases). CDR3 size: 16 residues. Germline V lookup: CDR1 SGHTA, CDR2 FQGNSA. Trimming left V 0 bases short and J 5 bases short, with 14 bases between. This CDR3 is CASSLARSRVNNEQFF. CDR3 nucleotides: TGTGCCAGCAGCTTAGCGAGGTCCAGGGTAAACAATGAGCAGTTCTTC.

J is TRBJ2-1 and V is TRBV20-1; 12 nucleotides align to TRBD2. The CDR3 is 14 residues long. V dropped 3 bases and J dropped 13; count of bases not matched to a gene: 10. Germline V gene lookup returns CDR1 DFQATT and CDR2 SNEGSKA (reference sequence). CDR3 sequence reads: CSASTSGRSNYQFF. CDR3 nucleotide sequence: TGCAGTGCTAGTACTAGCGGGAGGAGTAATTATCAGTTCTTC.

This clone was counted ten times or more. The CDR3 here is CASGLIGAPEAFF. The CDR3 DNA reads TGTGCTAGTGGTTTAATAGGGGCACCTGAAGCTTTCTTT. The genes are TRBV12-5 and TRBJ1-1; a weak D match, TRBD1 (5 bases). Germline lookup yields CDR1 LGHNT and CDR2 FRNRAP. This CDR3 has 13 amino acids. V lost 3 bases, J lost 6 bases, and 11 bases lay in between.

J is TRBJ2-7 and V is TRBV5-1; D gene unclear. Germline loops: CDR1 SGHRS, CDR2 YFSETQ. The CDR3 spans 16 residues. V lost 0 bases, J lost 4 bases, and 17 bases lay in between. The CDR3 sequence is CASSLASTPLGYEQYF. The CDR3 nucleotides read TGCGCCAGCAGCTTGGCCAGTACGCCCCTAGGGTACGAGCAGTACTTC.

This clone was picked up many times. The chain combines TRBV11-3 with TRBJ2-5; D could derive from TRBD1 or TRBD2 (7 bases each). The CDR3 contains 13 residues. CDR1 and CDR2 from the germline V gene are SGHNT and YENEEA. The ends were cut back, 5 bases at V and 5 bases at J, with 12 bases in the middle. The CDR3 region is CASSRQGGETQYF. The CDR3 DNA sequence: TGTGCCAGCAGCCGACAGGGAGGGGAGACCCAGTACTTC.

This chain uses TRBV5-1 with TRBJ2-7, with D perhaps matching TRBD2 (5 bases). This CDR3 has 12 amino acids. The V and J ends lost 0 bases and 5 bases respectively, with 6 bases between them. Germline CDR1 and CDR2: SGHRS and YFSETQ. The CDR3 bases are TGCGCCAGCAGCTTGGCCGGGAACGAGCAGTACTTC. This sequence encodes CASSLAGNEQYF.

The genes are TRBV19 and TRBJ1-5, with D unclear. Trimming took off 0 bases at V and 3 bases at J, with 9 bases between the two ends. The germline gives CDR1 LNHDA, CDR2 SQIVND (reference sequence). The CDR3 length is 15 residues. CDR3 protein: CASSIDPGVNQPQHF. CDR3 nucleotides: TGTGCCAGTAGTATAGATCCAGGAGTCAATCAGCCCCAGCATTTT.

This clone was seen repeatedly, ten times or more. This rearrangement joins TRBV5-1 to TRBJ2-5; 8 bases match TRBD1. The germline V gene encodes CDR1 SGHRS and CDR2 YFSETQ. V dropped 4 bases and J dropped 2; count of bases not matched to a gene: 10. The CDR3 contains 16 residues. The CDR3 DNA follows: TGCGCCAGCAGCCTTCACAGGGGGGCTGGACAAGAGACCCAGTACTTC. As protein: CASSLHRGAGQETQYF.

Regarding this clone: A much larger clone lies a single base off, so this may be a read error. The sample contains more than one DNA sequence encoding this CDR3. The V and J genes are TRBV3-1 and TRBJ2-7; no firm D call. Trimming shortened V by 2 bases and J by 5 bases, and 7 bases separated the two germline ends. CDR1 and CDR2 (germline): LGHDT, YNNKEL (reference sequence). CDR3 length equals 12 residues. The CDR3 coding sequence is TGTGCCAGCAGCCAACTGGTCAACGAGCAGTACTTC. This codes for CASSQLVNEQYF.